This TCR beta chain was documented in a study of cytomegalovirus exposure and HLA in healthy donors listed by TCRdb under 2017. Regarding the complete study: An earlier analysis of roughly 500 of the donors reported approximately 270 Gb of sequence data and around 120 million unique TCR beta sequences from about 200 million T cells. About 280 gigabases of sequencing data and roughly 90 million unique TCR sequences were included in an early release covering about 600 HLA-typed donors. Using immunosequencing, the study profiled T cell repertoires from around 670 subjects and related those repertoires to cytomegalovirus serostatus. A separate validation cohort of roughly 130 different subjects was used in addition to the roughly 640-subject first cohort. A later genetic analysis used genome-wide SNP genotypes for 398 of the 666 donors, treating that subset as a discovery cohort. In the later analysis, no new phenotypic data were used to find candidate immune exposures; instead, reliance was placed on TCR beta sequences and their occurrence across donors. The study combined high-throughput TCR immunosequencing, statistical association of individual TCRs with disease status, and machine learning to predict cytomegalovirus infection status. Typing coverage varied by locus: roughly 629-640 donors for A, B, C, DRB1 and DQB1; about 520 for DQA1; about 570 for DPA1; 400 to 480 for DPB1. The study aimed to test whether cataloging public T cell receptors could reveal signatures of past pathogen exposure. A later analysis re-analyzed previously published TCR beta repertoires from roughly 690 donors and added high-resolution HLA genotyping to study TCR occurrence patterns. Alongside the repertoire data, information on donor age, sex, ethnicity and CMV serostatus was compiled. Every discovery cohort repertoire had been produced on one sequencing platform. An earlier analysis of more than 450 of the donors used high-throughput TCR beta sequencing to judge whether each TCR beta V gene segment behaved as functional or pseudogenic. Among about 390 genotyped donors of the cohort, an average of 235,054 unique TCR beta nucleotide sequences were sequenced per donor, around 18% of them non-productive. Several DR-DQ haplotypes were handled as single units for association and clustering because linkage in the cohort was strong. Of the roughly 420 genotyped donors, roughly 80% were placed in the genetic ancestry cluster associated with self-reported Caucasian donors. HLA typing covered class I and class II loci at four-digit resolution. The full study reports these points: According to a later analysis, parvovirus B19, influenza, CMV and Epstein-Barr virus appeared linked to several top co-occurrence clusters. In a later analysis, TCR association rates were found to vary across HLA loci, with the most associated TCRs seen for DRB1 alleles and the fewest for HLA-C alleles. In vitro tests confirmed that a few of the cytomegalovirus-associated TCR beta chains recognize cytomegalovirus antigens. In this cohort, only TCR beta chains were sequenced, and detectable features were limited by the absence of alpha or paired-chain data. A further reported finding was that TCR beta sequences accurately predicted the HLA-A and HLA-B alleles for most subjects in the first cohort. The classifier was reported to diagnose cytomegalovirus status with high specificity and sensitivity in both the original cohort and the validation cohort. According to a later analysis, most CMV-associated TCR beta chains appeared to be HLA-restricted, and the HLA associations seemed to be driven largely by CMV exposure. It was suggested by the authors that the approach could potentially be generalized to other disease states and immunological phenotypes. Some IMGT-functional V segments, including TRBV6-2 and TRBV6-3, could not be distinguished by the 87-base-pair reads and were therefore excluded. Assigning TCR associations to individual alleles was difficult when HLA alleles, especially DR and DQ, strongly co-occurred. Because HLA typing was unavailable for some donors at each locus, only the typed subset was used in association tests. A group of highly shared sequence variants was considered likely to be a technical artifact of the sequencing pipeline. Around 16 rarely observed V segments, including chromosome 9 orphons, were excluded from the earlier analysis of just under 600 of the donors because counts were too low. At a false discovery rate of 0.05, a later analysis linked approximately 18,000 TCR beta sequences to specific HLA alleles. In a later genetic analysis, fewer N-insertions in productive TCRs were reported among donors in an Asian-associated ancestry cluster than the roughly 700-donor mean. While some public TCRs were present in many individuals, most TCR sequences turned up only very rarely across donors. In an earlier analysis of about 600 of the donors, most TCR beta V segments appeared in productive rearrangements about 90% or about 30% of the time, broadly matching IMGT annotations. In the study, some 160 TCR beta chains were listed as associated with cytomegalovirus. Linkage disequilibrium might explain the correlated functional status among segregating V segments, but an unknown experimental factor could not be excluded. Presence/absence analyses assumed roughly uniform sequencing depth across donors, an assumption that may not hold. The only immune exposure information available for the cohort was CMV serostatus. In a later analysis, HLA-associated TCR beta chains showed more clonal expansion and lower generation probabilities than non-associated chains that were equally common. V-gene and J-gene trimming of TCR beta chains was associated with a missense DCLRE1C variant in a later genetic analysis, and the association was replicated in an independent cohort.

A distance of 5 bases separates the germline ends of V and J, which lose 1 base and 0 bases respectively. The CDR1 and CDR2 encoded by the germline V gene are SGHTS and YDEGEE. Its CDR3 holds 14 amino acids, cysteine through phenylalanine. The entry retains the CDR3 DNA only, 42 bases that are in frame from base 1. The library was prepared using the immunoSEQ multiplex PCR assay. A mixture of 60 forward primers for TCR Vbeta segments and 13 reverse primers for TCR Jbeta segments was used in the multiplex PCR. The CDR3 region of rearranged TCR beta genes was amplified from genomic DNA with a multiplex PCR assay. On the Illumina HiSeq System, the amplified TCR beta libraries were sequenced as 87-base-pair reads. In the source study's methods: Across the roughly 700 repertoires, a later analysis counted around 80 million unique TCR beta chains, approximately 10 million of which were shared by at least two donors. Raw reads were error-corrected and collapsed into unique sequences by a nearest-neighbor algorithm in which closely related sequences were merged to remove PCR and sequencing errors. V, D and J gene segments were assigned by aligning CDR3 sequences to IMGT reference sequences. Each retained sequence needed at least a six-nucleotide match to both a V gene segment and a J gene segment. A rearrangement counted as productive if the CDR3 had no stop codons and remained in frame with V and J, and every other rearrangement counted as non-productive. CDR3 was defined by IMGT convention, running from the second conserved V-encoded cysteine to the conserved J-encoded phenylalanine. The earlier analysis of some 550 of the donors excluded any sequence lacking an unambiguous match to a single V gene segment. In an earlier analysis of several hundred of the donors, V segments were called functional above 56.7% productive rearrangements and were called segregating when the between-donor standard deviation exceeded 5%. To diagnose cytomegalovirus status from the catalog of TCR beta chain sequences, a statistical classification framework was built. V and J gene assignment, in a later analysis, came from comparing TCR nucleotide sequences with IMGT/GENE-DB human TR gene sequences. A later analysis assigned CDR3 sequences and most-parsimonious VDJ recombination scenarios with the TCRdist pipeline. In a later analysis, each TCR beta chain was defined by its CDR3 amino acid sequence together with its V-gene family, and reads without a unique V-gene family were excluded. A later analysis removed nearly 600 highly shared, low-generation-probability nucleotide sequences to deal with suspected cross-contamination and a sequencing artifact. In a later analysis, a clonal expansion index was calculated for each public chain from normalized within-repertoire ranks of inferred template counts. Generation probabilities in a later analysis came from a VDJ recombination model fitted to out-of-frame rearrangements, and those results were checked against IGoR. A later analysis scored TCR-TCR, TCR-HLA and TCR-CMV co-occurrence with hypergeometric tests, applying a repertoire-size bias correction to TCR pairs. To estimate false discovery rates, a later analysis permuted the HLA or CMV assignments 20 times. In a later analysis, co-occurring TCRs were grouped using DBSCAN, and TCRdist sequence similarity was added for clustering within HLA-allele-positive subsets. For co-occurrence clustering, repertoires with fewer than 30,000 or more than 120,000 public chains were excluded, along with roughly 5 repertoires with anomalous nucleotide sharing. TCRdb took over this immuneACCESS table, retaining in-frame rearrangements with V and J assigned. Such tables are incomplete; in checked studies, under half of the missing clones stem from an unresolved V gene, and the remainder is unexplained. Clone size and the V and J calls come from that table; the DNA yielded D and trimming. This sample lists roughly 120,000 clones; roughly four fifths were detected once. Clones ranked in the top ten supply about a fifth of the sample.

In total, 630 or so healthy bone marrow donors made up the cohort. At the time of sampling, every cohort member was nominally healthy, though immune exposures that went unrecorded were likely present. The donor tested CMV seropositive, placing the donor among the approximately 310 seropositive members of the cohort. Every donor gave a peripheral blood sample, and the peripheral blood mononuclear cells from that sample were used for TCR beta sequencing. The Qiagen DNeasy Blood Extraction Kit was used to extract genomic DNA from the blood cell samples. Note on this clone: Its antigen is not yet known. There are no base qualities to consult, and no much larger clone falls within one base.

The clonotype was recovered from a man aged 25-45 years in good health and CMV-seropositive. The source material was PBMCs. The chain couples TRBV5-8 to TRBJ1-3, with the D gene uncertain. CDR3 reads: CASSLLISGNTIYF. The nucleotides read TGTGCCAGCAGCTTGTTAATCTCTGGAAACACCATATATTTT.